The subject of this entry is one T cell receptor beta chain. Its target is unknown. Other DNA sequences in the sample encode the same CDR3. The data were taken from a study of shared clonotypes between healthy human individuals. Study as a whole: Each donor contributed plates that comprised three CD4 naive, three CD4 memory, two CD8 naive and one CD8 memory.

Whole-study findings and limits: The study generally estimated greater richness for naive than memory subsets. Few donors restricted represented genetic and exposure-history diversity.

The assay used deep level. Measured with immunoSEQ multiplex PCR; TCRdb has only the in-frame clones, and not every one. The sample lists hundreds of thousands of clones; around 72% were seen once. This CDR3 is 13 amino acids long. Germline CDR1 reads MDHEN; CDR2 reads SYDVKM. V was cut by 4 bases and J by 2 bases, with 8 bases left in between. The chain joins TRBV28 to TRBJ2-5, with D perhaps matching TRBD1 (6 bases). Sequencing was performed on memory CD4+ T cells sorted from blood. Subset of the sample: CD45RA-negative fraction. The receptor comes from a woman in her 30s in good health. This chain's CDR3 is CASSSGQQETQYF. CDR3 coding DNA: TGTGCCAGCAGTTCCGGACAGCAAGAGACCCAGTACTTC. The full variable domain, completed using reference TRBV28 and TRBJ2-5, is DVKVTQSSRYLVKRTGEKVFLECVQDMDHENMFWYRQDPGLGLRLIYFSYDVKMKEKGDIPEGYSVSREKKERFSLILESASTNQTSMYLCASSSGQQETQYFGPGTRLLVL.